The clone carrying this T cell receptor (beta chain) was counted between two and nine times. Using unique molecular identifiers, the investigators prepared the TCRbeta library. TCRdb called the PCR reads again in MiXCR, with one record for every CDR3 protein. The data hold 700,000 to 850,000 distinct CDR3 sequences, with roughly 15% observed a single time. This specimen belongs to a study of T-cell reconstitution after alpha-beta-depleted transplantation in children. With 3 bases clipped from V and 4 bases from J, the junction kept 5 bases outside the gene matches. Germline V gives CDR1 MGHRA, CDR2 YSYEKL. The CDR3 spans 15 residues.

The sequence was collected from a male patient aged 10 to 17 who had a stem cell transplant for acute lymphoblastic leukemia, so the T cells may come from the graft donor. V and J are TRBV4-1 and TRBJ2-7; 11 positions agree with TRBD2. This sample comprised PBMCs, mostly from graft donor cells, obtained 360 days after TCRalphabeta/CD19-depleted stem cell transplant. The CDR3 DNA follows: TGCGCCAGCAGCCATAGCCTAGCGGGAGGTTACGAGCAGTACTTC. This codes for CASSHSLAGGYEQYF.